The 14 T cell receptor beta chains listed next were all sequenced from one sample in a study of CD8+CD57+ T cells in acquired aplastic anemia. Researchers used genomic DNA as the template to profile TCR beta VDJ and CDR3. A single record per CDR3 protein comes from TCRdb applying MiXCR to the reads. This sample has about 98,000 distinct CDR3 sequences; roughly 70% occur once, and the top ten carry less than 75%. All patients picked for sequencing had shown, by flow cytometry, an expansion of CD8+CD57+ cells. The sample consisted of sorted CD4+, CD8+, or CD8+CD57+ T cells (not recorded which) from PBMCs. These receptors all stem from a human donor with aplastic anemia.

This clonotype has a single count. The gene calls are TRBV29-1 and TRBJ2-1, with 7 bases matching TRBD1. Germline CDR1 reads SQVTM; CDR2 reads ANQGSEA. This CDR3 contains 14 residues. With 8 bases clipped from V and 2 bases from J, the junction kept 9 bases outside the gene matches. CDR3 DNA: TGCAGCCTAAACAGGGGACGGGCCTACAATGAGCAGTTCTTC. Its translation is CSLNRGRAYNEQFF.

The chain combines TRBV7-3 with TRBJ2-5; 15 positions agree with TRBD2. V lost 2 bases, J lost 3 bases, and 4 bases stayed unmatched. Germline lookup yields CDR1 SGHTA and CDR2 FQGTGA. The CDR3 contains 17 residues. The CDR3: CASSLGLAGGTKETQYF. The DNA of the CDR3 is TGTGCCAGCAGCTTAGGACTAGCGGGGGGGACGAAAGAGACCCAGTACTTC.

The chain couples TRBV19 to TRBJ2-3, with TRBD2 identical over 9 bases. The CDR3 runs to 16 residues. Germline CDR1 reads LNHDA; CDR2 reads SQIVND (reference sequence). The J segment lost 0 bases and the V segment lost 3 bases, leaving 4 bases of the junction unmatched. CDR3 sequence: CASSIASGVSTDTQYF. The CDR3 DNA sequence: TGTGCCAGTAGTATCGCTAGCGGGGTTAGCACAGATACGCAGTATTTT.

This clonotype was counted once. The chain joins TRBV10-3 to TRBJ2-1; maybe TRBD2 (6 bases). The germline V gene encodes CDR1 ENHRY and CDR2 SYGVKD. V lost 10 bases and J 6 bases, leaving 10 bases between the germline ends. The CDR3 runs to 11 residues. In nucleotides, the CDR3 is TGTGCCAGCGGGGCCACCAATGAGCAGTTCTTC. Translated, it gives CASGATNEQFF.

The gene calls are TRBV7-6 and TRBJ2-1, with D unclear. The CDR3 length is 13 residues. Germline CDR1 SGHVS, CDR2 FNYEAQ. The ends were cut back, 0 bases at V and 5 bases at J, with 5 bases in the middle. CDR3 DNA sequence: TGTGCCAGCAGCTTAGCGCTCCACAATGAGCAGTTCTTC. Encoded protein: CASSLALHNEQFF.

The V gene is TRBV2, the J gene TRBJ2-7; possibly TRBD2 for D (5 bases). The germline V gene has CDR1 SNHLY and CDR2 FYNNEI. The CDR3 loop spans 14 amino acids. V was shortened by 1 base and J by 5 bases, with 12 bases between the two germline ends. CDR3 residues: CASSEGTPFHEQYF. The DNA of the CDR3 is TGTGCCAGCAGTGAAGGGACTCCCTTCCACGAGCAGTACTTC.

This rearrangement joins TRBV11-1 to TRBJ2-7; D tentatively fits TRBD1 or TRBD2 (6 bases each). Germline loops: CDR1 SGHAT, CDR2 FQDESV (reference sequence). V shed 4 bases and J shed 4 bases, with 29 bases lying between them. The CDR3 is made up of 19 amino acids. The CDR3 DNA is TGTGCCAGCAGCTACCCCGGGGCAGGGAAATCCCGGGGGCCATACGAGCAGTACTTC. As protein: CASSYPGAGKSRGPYEQYF.

This clonotype was counted only a few times. This sequence joins TRBV5-4 and TRBJ2-5; no clear D. In germline, CDR1 is SGHNT, CDR2 YYREEE (reference sequence). CDR3 length equals 11 residues. The ends were cut back, 3 bases at V and 5 bases at J, with 5 bases in the middle. The CDR3 DNA reads TGTGCCAGCAGCTCCGGGGAGACCCAGTACTTC. Translation gives CASSSGETQYF.

The rearrangement links TRBV2 to TRBJ2-7; 7 bases are a match to TRBD2. The V gene end was trimmed by 4 bases and the J gene end by 0 bases; junction bases not matched to a gene: 3. The CDR3 has 14 residues. Germline values: CDR1 SNHLY, CDR2 FYNNEI. The DNA for the CDR3 is TGTGCCAGCAGTGGGGAGGGAATCTCCTACGAGCAGTACTTC. Amino acid sequence: CASSGEGISYEQYF.

This clonotype came up once. V usage is TRBV7-2 and J usage is TRBJ2-7; the match to TRBD1 covers 9 bases. The length of the CDR3 is 15 residues. The J segment lost 4 bases and the V segment lost 5 bases, leaving 9 bases of the junction unmatched. CDR1 is SGHTA and CDR2 is FQGNSA in the germline V gene. The CDR3 is CASSPWTGENYEQYF. CDR3 in DNA: TGTGCCAGCAGCCCATGGACAGGGGAGAATTACGAGCAGTACTTC.

The table lists this clonotype with a count of one. The rearrangement joins TRBV7-3 to TRBJ2-1, with D possibly matching TRBD2 (5 bases). CDR1 and CDR2 from the germline V gene are SGHTA and FQGTGA. This CDR3 region has 15 residues. Between the trimmed V and J ends, which lost 4 bases and 0 bases, there was a span of 10 bases. CDR3 nucleotide sequence: TGTGCCAGCAGCTCCGGGATCCTCTCCTACAATGAGCAGTTCTTC. This translates into CASSSGILSYNEQFF.

The chain has TRBV29-1 and TRBJ2-6; 7 bases match TRBD1. Trimming cost V 7 bases and J 2 bases; bases outside gene matches: 8. The CDR3 is made up of 15 amino acids. The germline gives CDR1 SQVTM, CDR2 ANQGSEA. Here the CDR3 reads CSANTGAAGANVLTF. In DNA, the CDR3 is TGCAGCGCGAATACAGGGGCTGCTGGGGCCAACGTCCTGACTTTC.

This clonotype showed up just once. The chain uses TRBV7-3 and TRBJ1-1; 9 nucleotides match TRBD1. Germline V CDR1 and CDR2: SGHTA, FQGTGA. The junction had 12 bases not matched to a gene; V was cut back by 5 bases and J by 8 bases. The CDR3 spans 15 residues. For the CDR3, the DNA is TGTGCCAGCAGCGCACAGGGGGCAGGGTTCCAAGAAGCTTTCTTT. This gives the protein CASSAQGAGFQEAFF.

This clonotype was observed many times. The CDR3 coding sequence is TGTGCCAGCAGCCAAACTCACACAGATACGCAGTATTTT. Amino acid sequence: CASSQTHTDTQYF. V is TRBV14 and J is TRBJ2-3; no reliable D call. This CDR3 spans 13 amino acids. V was pared by 2 bases and J by 2 bases, with 5 bases between. Germline lookup yields CDR1 SGHDN and CDR2 FVKESK.